These 16 T cell receptor beta chains share one sample of origin, sequenced in a study of T cell responses to AZD1222 COVID-19 vaccine. Measured with immunoSEQ multiplex PCR; TCRdb has only the in-frame clones, and not every one. The sample includes about 97,000 clones, over 75% of them seen just once. Source: peripheral blood, taken 28 days after the second AZD1222 dose. The receptor set was obtained from an adult who received the AZD1222 COVID-19 vaccine.

V and J are TRBV6-1 and TRBJ2-7, with D perhaps TRBD1 or TRBD2 (6 bases each). Looked up from germline, CDR1 is MNHNS and CDR2 is SASEGT. The CDR3 has 16 amino acids. Trimming left V 3 bases short and J 3 bases short, with 18 bases between. The CDR3 nucleotides read TGTGCCAGCAGTGATTACGGGGGAGACAGGCGCTACGAGCAGTACTTC. Encoded protein: CASSDYGGDRRYEQYF.

This clone appeared a few times. The CDR3 region is CASGPGTVNYGYTF. The CDR3 DNA sequence: TGTGCCAGCGGCCCAGGGACAGTTAACTATGGCTACACCTTC. J is TRBJ1-2 and V is TRBV21-1; TRBD1 was called by the table and not checked on the DNA. TRBV21-1 is given as a pseudogene. This CDR3 comprises 14 residues.

The gene calls are TRBV29-1 and TRBJ1-1; TRBD1 aligns across 7 bases. CDR3 length: 18 residues. CDR1 and CDR2 (germline): SQVTM, ANQGSEA. Trimming at V came to 6 bases and at J to 1 base, leaving 20 bases not matched to a gene. Written as DNA, the CDR3 is TGCAGCGTCGCCAAAGGGGCCAGGGGGACGCACCGGAACACTGAAGCTTTCTTT. This translates into CSVAKGARGTHRNTEAFF. Combining the CDR3 with reference TRBV29-1 and TRBJ1-1 gives the whole variable domain SAVISQKPSRDICQRGTSLTIQCQVDSQVTMMFWYRQQPGQSLTLIATANQGSEATYESGFVIDKFPISRPNLTFSTLTVSNMSPEDSSIYLCSVAKGARGTHRNTEAFFGQGTRLTVV.

The gene calls are TRBV18 and TRBJ1-4, with TRBD1 identical over 10 bases. The V gene's germline CDR1 is KGHSH and CDR2 LQKENI. V dropped 3 bases and J dropped 6; count of bases not matched to a gene: 4. This CDR3 has 15 residues. The CDR3 nucleotides are TGTGCCAGCTCACCTCGACAGGGGGCGGATGAAAAACTGTTTTTT. Protein sequence: CASSPRQGADEKLFF.

This clone was recorded a few times. The chain employs TRBV2 and TRBJ1-2, with a weak D call TRBD1 (6 bases). V was clipped by 3 bases and J by 5 bases, with 10 bases between them. The CDR3 spans 13 residues. CDR1 is SNHLY, CDR2 FYNNEI, per germline. The CDR3 DNA sequence: TGTGCCAGCAGTGACAGGGGTTTATATGGCTACACCTTC. Encoded protein: CASSDRGLYGYTF. Together with reference TRBV2 and TRBJ1-2, the CDR3 gives the full variable domain: EPEVTQTPSHQVTQMGQEVILRCVPISNHLYFYWYRQILGQKVEFLVSFYNNEISEKSEIFDDQFSVERPDGSNFTLKIRSTKLEDSAMYFCASSDRGLYGYTFGSGTRLTVV.

V and J are TRBV4-2 and TRBJ1-1; D is perhaps TRBD1 (5 bases). CDR1 and CDR2 (germline): LGHNA, YNFKEQ. This CDR3 contains 13 residues. Deletions cut 0 bases from V and 6 bases from J, with 8 bases between. CDR3 amino acids: CASSQEAGSEAFF. CDR3 in DNA: TGTGCCAGCAGCCAAGAAGCAGGGTCTGAAGCTTTCTTT.

The rearrangement links TRBV2 to TRBJ2-1; 10 nucleotides line up with TRBD2. From germline, CDR1 is SNHLY and CDR2 FYNNEI. The trim removed 7 bases at V and 2 bases at J, leaving 8 bases unmatched. The CDR3 totals 16 residues. The CDR3 nucleotides are TGTGCCAGCACCAGAGTACTAGCGGGAACCTACAATGAGCAGTTCTTC. Residues: CASTRVLAGTYNEQFF.

This chain uses TRBV7-9 with TRBJ2-7, with TRBD1 matching 8 bases. Germline trimming cut 5 bases from V and 0 bases from J; bases unmatched to any gene: 6. Germline V gene data show CDR1 as SEHNR and CDR2 as FQNEAQ (reference sequence). This CDR3 region has 15 residues. The CDR3 coding sequence is TGTGCCAGCAGCCCCCAAGGACAGGGCTCCTACGAGCAGTACTTC. Protein sequence: CASSPQGQGSYEQYF.

This chain connects TRBV28 to TRBJ1-2; D may be TRBD1 (5 bases). CDR3 length: 13 amino acids. V was shortened by 2 bases and J by 4 bases, with 8 bases between the two germline ends. The germline CDR1 and CDR2 sequences are MDHEN and SYDVKM. The CDR3 DNA follows: TGTGCCAGCAGTTTAGGGGGTGGCTATGGCTACACCTTC. Translation: CASSLGGGYGYTF.

CDR3 DNA: TGCGCCAGCAGCTTGGCTGGTCCGCTCTCCTACGAGCAGTACTTC. It encodes CASSLAGPLSYEQYF. The chain links TRBV5-1 to TRBJ2-7; the D is unclear. There are 15 residues in the CDR3. Germline V gene lookup returns CDR1 SGHRS and CDR2 YFSETQ. V was shortened by 0 bases and J by 0 bases, with 10 bases between the two germline ends.

The CDR3 here is CASSLMATNEQFF. The DNA of the CDR3 is TGTGCCAGCAGCTTAATGGCCACCAATGAGCAGTTCTTC. The gene calls are TRBV7-6 and TRBJ2-1; no clear D gene. Germline CDR1 reads SGHVS; CDR2 reads FNYEAQ. V was cut by 2 bases and J by 6 bases, with 8 bases left in between. This CDR3 region has 13 residues.

This clone was counted a few times. The V call is TRBV7-3, the J call TRBJ1-1, with D possibly being TRBD1 (6 bases). Trimming cost V 5 bases and J 0 bases, with 13 bases left between them. The CDR3 spans 15 residues. From germline, CDR1 is SGHTA and CDR2 FQGTGA. The CDR3 DNA reads TGTGCCAGCAGCGCAACAGGGACCCTGAACACTGAAGCTTTCTTT. Amino acids: CASSATGTLNTEAFF. The full variable domain, rest sourced from reference TRBV7-3 and TRBJ1-1, is GAGVSQTPSNKVTEKGKYVELRCDPISGHTALYWYRQSLGQGPEFLIYFQGTGAADDSGLPNDRFFAVRPEGSVSTLKIQRTERGDSAVYLCASSATGTLNTEAFFGQGTRLTVV.

The chain uses TRBV19 and TRBJ1-5; no definite D call. The CDR3 loop spans 15 amino acids. The V gene's germline CDR1 is LNHDA and CDR2 SQIVND (reference sequence). The V end was cut by 1 base, the J end by 0 bases, with 7 bases between. The CDR3 loop reads CASSIGEFSNQPQHF. The CDR3 bases are TGTGCCAGTAGTATAGGGGAATTTAGCAATCAGCCCCAGCATTTT.

V gene TRBV7-3 combines with J gene TRBJ2-5; no firm D call. Per the germline V gene, CDR1 is SGHTA and CDR2 is FQGTGA. The CDR3 loop spans 13 amino acids. Between the trimmed V and J ends, which lost 4 bases and 7 bases, there was a span of 13 bases. Here the CDR3 reads CASSSTPLGTQYF. CDR3 nucleotide sequence: TGTGCCAGCAGCTCTACCCCACTGGGGACCCAGTACTTC. Supplemented by reference TRBV7-3 and TRBJ2-5, the full variable domain reads GAGVSQTPSNKVTEKGKYVELRCDPISGHTALYWYRQSLGQGPEFLIYFQGTGAADDSGLPNDRFFAVRPEGSVSTLKIQRTERGDSAVYLCASSSTPLGTQYFGPGTRLLVL.

The chain couples TRBV5-5 to TRBJ2-7; tentatively, D is TRBD1 (5 bases). The CDR3 is made up of 17 amino acids. Germline values: CDR1 SGHKS, CDR2 YYEKEE (reference sequence). V was cut by 4 bases and J by 2 bases, with 22 bases left in between. CDR3 sequence reads: CASSPRNQGIGPYEQYF. DNA for the CDR3: TGTGCCAGCAGCCCGAGGAACCAGGGCATAGGGCCCTACGAGCAGTACTTC.

This clone occurred once. The chain uses TRBV9 and TRBJ2-1; 9 bases fit TRBD2. Losses at the gene ends were 3 bases for V and 3 bases for J; bases not matched to a gene: 4. From germline, CDR1 is SGDLS and CDR2 YYNGEE. The CDR3 totals 15 residues. The CDR3 loop is CASSAGLASYNEQFF. The CDR3 DNA sequence: TGTGCCAGCAGCGCCGGACTAGCGAGCTACAATGAGCAGTTCTTC.